A single sample is the source of the 30 T cell receptor beta chains below, sequenced in a study of cytomegalovirus exposure and HLA in healthy donors. Use of 60 Vbeta and 13 Jbeta primers characterized the PCR. The table came from immunoSEQ multiplex PCR; TCRdb's copy has only in-frame clones and leaves some out. The table has around 150,000 clones, nearly 80% seen once. Sequencing was performed on PBMCs. The origin of the receptors is a man younger than 45 in good health and CMV-seronegative.

This clone was observed once. The rearrangement links TRBV28 to TRBJ1-2, with D tentatively TRBD1 (6 bases). Trimming removed 6 bases at V and 1 base at J, with 18 bases between. Germline-derived CDR1 and CDR2 are MDHEN and SYDVKM. CDR3 length equals 16 residues. Here the CDR3 DNA reads TGTGCCAGCAGAGGACAGTCTCCCCTCTTTAACTATGGCTACACCTTC. This gives the protein CASRGQSPLFNYGYTF.

The chain recombines TRBV5-6 with TRBJ2-1; perhaps TRBD1 as D (5 bases). Trimming removed 0 bases at V and 0 bases at J, with 7 bases between. The CDR3 length is 15 residues. Germline V gene sequence: CDR1 SGHDT, CDR2 YYEEEE. Written as DNA, the CDR3 is TGTGCCAGCAGCTTGGAGCAGGGCTCCTACAATGAGCAGTTCTTC. Translated, it gives CASSLEQGSYNEQFF. Drawing the rest from reference TRBV5-6 and TRBJ2-1, the complete variable domain is DAGVTQSPTHLIKTRGQQVTLRCSPKSGHDTVSWYQQALGQGPQFIFQYYEEEERQRGNFPDRFSGHQFPNYSSELNVNALLLGDSALYLCASSLEQGSYNEQFFGPGTRLTVL.

The genes are TRBV27 and TRBJ2-1; no firm D call. The germline V and J ends were trimmed by 3 bases and 9 bases, with 9 bases remaining between them. Germline CDR1 and CDR2: MNHEY and SMNVEV (reference sequence). This CDR3 spans 12 amino acids. CDR3 DNA: TGTGCCAGCAGTTTGGTCGGTGGTGAGCAGTTCTTC. It codes for CASSLVGGEQFF.

The rearrangement joins TRBV15 to TRBJ1-1; D might be TRBD1 (6 bases). V was clipped by 1 base and J by 3 bases, with 18 bases between them. This CDR3 region has 17 residues. The germline V gene encodes CDR1 LNHNV and CDR2 YYDKDF (reference sequence). The CDR3 region has the DNA TGTGCCACCAGCAGAGCCTCTAGTGGGGGCAGGGACACTGAAGCTTTCTTT. Protein product: CATSRASSGGRDTEAFF.

The J gene is TRBJ2-3, the V gene TRBV21-1; TRBD1, the table's D call, was not compared with the DNA. TRBV21-1 is tagged as a pseudogene. The CDR3 runs 16 residues. In nucleotides, the CDR3 is TGTGCCAGCAGCAAGGCGGGACAGCGAACCACAGATACGCAGTATTTT. It translates to CASSKAGQRTTDTQYF.

V gene TRBV6-4 combines with J gene TRBJ2-3; 8 positions match TRBD2. Germline trimming cut 4 bases from V and 2 bases from J; bases unmatched to any gene: 8. There are 16 residues in the CDR3. Germline V lookup: CDR1 MRHNA, CDR2 SNTAGT. The CDR3 nucleotides read TGTGCCAGCAGTGCCTCTGGACTAGCAATCACAGATACGCAGTATTTT. It yields the protein CASSASGLAITDTQYF.

The CDR3 sequence is CAWSVWDRESTEAFF. The CDR3, as DNA: TGTGCCTGGAGTGTGTGGGACAGAGAATCCACTGAAGCTTTCTTT. This chain links TRBV30 with TRBJ1-1, with TRBD1 matching over 7 bases. Losses at the gene ends were 0 bases for V and 4 bases for J; bases not matched to a gene: 8. CDR1 and CDR2 from the germline V gene are GTSNPN and SVGIG (reference sequence). The CDR3 is 15 residues long.

The V call is TRBV29-1, the J call TRBJ2-3; 8 nucleotides agree with TRBD1. V trimming: 6 bases; J trimming: 4 bases; junction bases outside the gene matches: 9. The CDR3 loop spans 14 amino acids. In germline, CDR1 is SQVTM, CDR2 ANQGSEA. The CDR3 DNA is TGCAGCGTCAAGAGGCAGGGGGCTGCAGATACGCAGTATTTT. Translation: CSVKRQGAADTQYF.

This clone was found once. The rearrangement links TRBV6-5 to TRBJ1-5, with D perhaps TRBD1 (6 bases). Germline CDR1 is MNHEY and CDR2 is SVGAGI. The CDR3 extends over 13 amino acids. V lost 1 base and J lost 5, with 6 bases in between. The DNA for the CDR3 is TGTGCCAGCAGTTACTACAGGGATCAGCCCCAGCATTTT. Translated: CASSYYRDQPQHF.

The chain links TRBV18 to TRBJ2-7, with 11 bases that match TRBD2. The CDR3 spans 14 residues. V lost 5 bases and J lost 2; bases outside the gene matches: 2. Germline V lookup: CDR1 KGHSH, CDR2 LQKENI. The CDR3 reads CASSAGLAAYEQYF. The CDR3 bases are TGTGCCAGCTCAGCGGGACTAGCGGCCTACGAGCAGTACTTC. The full variable domain, rest sourced from reference TRBV18 and TRBJ2-7, is NAGVMQNPRHLVRRRGQEARLRCSPMKGHSHVYWYRQLPEEGLKFMVYLQKENIIDESGMPKERFSAEFPKEGPSILRIQQVVRGDSAAYFCASSAGLAAYEQYFGPGTRLTVT.

The rearrangement uses TRBV18 and TRBJ2-7, with D maybe TRBD2 (6 bases). V lost 8 bases to trimming and J lost 2 bases, with 13 bases between them. Looked up from germline, CDR1 is KGHSH and CDR2 is LQKENI. This CDR3 has 13 amino acids. The CDR3 region is CASTRGFTYEQYF. DNA of the CDR3: TGTGCCAGCACGCGGGGCTTTACCTACGAGCAGTACTTC.

V gene TRBV5-8 combines with J gene TRBJ2-1; D remains unclear. This CDR3 region has 11 residues. The germline V gene encodes CDR1 SGHTS and CDR2 YDEGEE. Trimming shortened V by 5 bases and J by 7 bases, and 7 bases separated the two germline ends. CDR3 sequence reads: CASRAANEQFF. The CDR3 nucleotides read TGTGCCAGCAGGGCGGCAAATGAGCAGTTCTTC. Full variable domain (missing parts from reference TRBV5-8 and TRBJ2-1): EAGVTQSPTHLIKTRGQQATLRCSPISGHTSVYWYQQALGLGLQFLLWYDEGEERNRGNFPPRFSGRQFPNYSSELNVNALELEDSALYLCASRAANEQFFGPGTRLTVL.

The CDR3 bases are TGTGCCAGTAAAGGCCGGGGGATGCCTGTTGGCTACACCTTC. Its protein is CASKGRGMPVGYTF. The gene calls are TRBV19 and TRBJ1-2; perhaps TRBD1 as D (5 bases). There are 14 residues in the CDR3. V was clipped by 7 bases and J by 7 bases, with 19 bases between them. Germline V gene sequence: CDR1 LNHDA, CDR2 SQIVND (reference sequence).

The chain links TRBV14 to TRBJ2-5; D may be TRBD1 (7 bases). This CDR3 is built from 15 residues. Germline assignment: CDR1 SGHDN and CDR2 FVKESK. V was trimmed by 3 bases and J by 6 bases, leaving 17 bases between them. CDR3 in DNA: TGTGCCAGCAGCCATCTGGGCGGGACAGTGAAGACCCAGTACTTC. Translation gives CASSHLGGTVKTQYF.

J is TRBJ2-7 and V is TRBV30; the match to TRBD1 covers 8 bases. After removal of 0 bases from V and 3 bases from J, the junction contained 7 bases not matched to a gene. The CDR3 contains 15 residues. Germline CDR1 reads GTSNPN; CDR2 reads SVGIG (reference sequence). Written as DNA, the CDR3 is TGTGCCTGGAGTGTAGGGACAGGCTCGATCTACGAGCAGTACTTC. It specifies CAWSVGTGSIYEQYF.

The chain is built from TRBV4-2 and TRBJ2-2; D is unclear. The germline V and J ends were trimmed by 1 base and 0 bases, with 6 bases remaining between them. Germline V CDR1 and CDR2: LGHNA, YNFKEQ. CDR3 length equals 15 residues. The CDR3 here is CASSQAVANTGELFF. The CDR3, as DNA: TGTGCCAGCAGCCAAGCTGTTGCGAACACCGGGGAGCTGTTTTTT.

The chain carries TRBV10-3 and TRBJ2-6; tentative D call: TRBD1 (6 bases). Trimming cost V 6 bases and J 2 bases, with 20 bases left between them. CDR1 ENHRY and CDR2 SYGVKD come from the germline V gene. There are 18 residues in the CDR3. The CDR3 coding sequence is TGTGCCATCAGGGTGGATATGCCAGGGGCGACTGGGGCCAACGTCCTGACTTTC. Its translation is CAIRVDMPGATGANVLTF.

The chain links TRBV6-5 to TRBJ2-1; the D gene is possibly TRBD2 (5 bases). The V and J ends lost 5 bases and 8 bases respectively, with 16 bases between them. CDR1 and CDR2 from the germline V gene are MNHEY and SVGAGI. This CDR3 has 14 residues. The CDR3 bases are TGTGCCAGCAGTAGGTTCATAAAGGAGGATGAGCAGTTCTTC. Protein: CASSRFIKEDEQFF.

This clone was seen just once. V gene TRBV18 combines with J gene TRBJ2-5; D not certain. V was cut by 4 bases and J by 14 bases, with 8 bases left in between. Germline V lookup: CDR1 KGHSH, CDR2 LQKENI. The CDR3 runs 9 residues. The CDR3 sequence: CASSQTGYF. The DNA for the CDR3 is TGTGCCAGCTCACAAACCGGTTACTTC.

This clone has more than one count but fewer than ten. V gene TRBV6-5 combines with J gene TRBJ2-7; D unclear. Trimming left V 4 bases short and J 5 bases short, with 6 bases between. From germline, CDR1 is MNHEY and CDR2 SVGAGI. This CDR3 has 11 residues. In nucleotides, the CDR3 is TGTGCCAGCAGTTCGAAGCACGAGCAGTACTTC. Amino acids: CASSSKHEQYF.

The chain couples TRBV29-1 to TRBJ2-2, with D possibly matching TRBD2 (5 bases). The CDR3 runs 13 residues. Germline-derived CDR1 and CDR2 are SQVTM and ANQGSEA. With 7 bases removed from V and 6 bases from J, the gap between germline ends came to 15 bases. The CDR3, as DNA: TGCAGCGCCTCGACTAACCGGGCCGGGGAGCTGTTTTTT. Translation: CSASTNRAGELFF.

The V and J genes are TRBV29-1 and TRBJ2-7, with 9 bases identical to TRBD2. The germline V gene encodes CDR1 SQVTM and CDR2 ANQGSEA. Germline trimming cut 2 bases from V and 0 bases from J; bases unmatched to any gene: 2. This CDR3 spans 14 amino acids. The CDR3 bases are TGCAGCGTTGAACTAGCGGGGAGCTCCTACGAGCAGTACTTC. Its translation: CSVELAGSSYEQYF.

The chain joins TRBV19 to TRBJ1-4; 7 positions agree with TRBD1. The J segment lost 5 bases and the V segment lost 3 bases, leaving 0 bases of the junction unmatched. Germline CDR1 LNHDA, CDR2 SQIVND (reference sequence). The CDR3 runs to 13 residues. The CDR3 bases are TGTGCCAGTAGTATGGGACAGAATGAAAAACTGTTTTTT. It is translated as CASSMGQNEKLFF.

The chain combines TRBV5-4 with TRBJ2-1; TRBD2 agrees at 10 bases. Germline-derived CDR1 and CDR2 are SGHNT and YYREEE (reference sequence). CDR3 length: 15 residues. V lost 6 bases and J lost 3; bases outside the gene matches: 6. CDR3 sequence: CASTISGRIYNEQFF. The CDR3 region has the DNA TGTGCCAGCACCATTAGCGGGAGGATCTACAATGAGCAGTTCTTC.

This clone was counted between two and nine times. The chain uses TRBV7-9 and TRBJ2-7; 11 bases map to TRBD2. Trimming at V came to 5 bases and at J to 5 bases, leaving 8 bases not matched to a gene. This CDR3 has 15 residues. Per germline, CDR1 SEHNR and CDR2 FQNEAQ (reference sequence). CDR3 DNA sequence: TGTGCCAGCAGCGTCGCTAGCGGGAGGTTAAACGAGCAGTACTTC. Translation gives CASSVASGRLNEQYF.

The chain couples TRBV7-9 to TRBJ1-1; no clear D gene. The germline V and J ends were trimmed by 1 base and 3 bases, with 9 bases remaining between them. Germline assignment: CDR1 SEHNR and CDR2 FQNEAQ (reference sequence). The CDR3 is 14 residues long. The CDR3 protein is CASSLGAGYTEAFF. The CDR3 coding sequence is TGTGCCAGCAGCTTAGGTGCGGGGTACACTGAAGCTTTCTTT.

The V call is TRBV7-2, the J call TRBJ2-6; unclear D gene. Trimming cost V 4 bases and J 0 bases, with 7 bases left between them. In germline, CDR1 is SGHTA, CDR2 FQGNSA. CDR3 length equals 15 residues. CDR3 region: CASSSPSSGANVLTF. The CDR3 DNA is TGTGCCAGCAGCTCCCCGAGCTCTGGGGCCAACGTCCTGACTTTC. The whole variable domain, remainder taken from reference TRBV7-2 and TRBJ2-6, is GAGVSQSPSNKVTEKGKDVELRCDPISGHTALYWYRQSLGQGLEFLIYFQGNSAPDKSGLPSDRFSAERTGGSVSTLTIQRTQQEDSAVYLCASSSPSSGANVLTFGAGSRLTVL.

This sequence joins TRBV9 and TRBJ1-4; 7 nucleotides match TRBD1. Germline assignment: CDR1 SGDLS and CDR2 YYNGEE. Unmatched junction bases numbered 5, after V lost 4 bases and J lost 2 bases. This CDR3 comprises 15 residues. The CDR3 DNA sequence: TGTGCCAGCAGCCTTTCGACAGGGACTAATGAAAAACTGTTTTTT. Translated, it gives CASSLSTGTNEKLFF.

The chain is built from TRBV6-1 and TRBJ1-1, with 7 bases that match TRBD1. CDR1 is MNHNS and CDR2 is SASEGT in the germline V gene. Trimming took 8 bases from V and 4 from J; bases not matched to a gene: 10. This CDR3 region has 14 residues. The CDR3 sequence: CASQTTGSGTEAFF. The CDR3 DNA reads as TGTGCCAGCCAAACGACAGGGTCGGGCACTGAAGCTTTCTTT.

The chain joins TRBV18 to TRBJ2-3, with D perhaps TRBD1 (6 bases). The germline V and J ends were trimmed by 2 bases and 8 bases, with 14 bases remaining between them. CDR1 and CDR2 from the germline V gene are KGHSH and LQKENI. This CDR3 is built from 14 residues. CDR3 nucleotide sequence: TGTGCCAGCTCACCAATGCAGGGGCGCCGTACGCAGTATTTT. Its translation: CASSPMQGRRTQYF.